These T cell receptor beta chains were read from a single sample in a study of blood T cell repertoires in COVID-19. Sequencing was performed with immunoSEQ multiplex PCR; in TCRdb, only in-frame clones are kept and a portion is missing. The sample includes over 130,000 clones, 70% to 90% of them seen just once. Sequences were obtained from peripheral blood. The receptors derive from a human donor in a cohort sampled during active COVID-19. CDR3s include the opening cysteine and the closing phenylalanine or tryptophan. The D gene is left open where the match is weak. The size field is filled for only some rows; it gives once, few, many or a size class.

. | TRBD1 | TRBJ1-1 | TRBV18 | CASSVDRGNTEAFF | TGTGCCAGCTCAGTCGACAGGGGGAACACTGAAGCTTTCTTT
. | . | TRBJ1-6 | TRBV18 | CASSPAGTSNSPLHF | TGTGCCAGCTCACCAGCCGGGACAAGTAATTCACCCCTCCACTTT
. | . | TRBJ2-5 | TRBV5-1 | CASTFNRVGTLQTQYF | TGCGCCAGCACCTTCAACAGGGTGGGAACCTTACAGACCCAGTACTTC
. | TRBD1 | TRBJ1-1 | TRBV7-2 | CASSLGSTGARAFF | TGTGCCAGCAGCTTAGGGTCGACAGGGGCGCGTGCTTTCTTT
. | . | TRBJ2-1 | TRBV7-2 | CASSQGFEQFF | TGTGCCAGCAGTCAGGGATTCGAGCAGTTCTTC
. | . | TRBJ2-7 | TRBV19 | CASSRNSGLEQYF | TGTGCCAGTAGTCGAAACTCTGGGCTCGAGCAGTACTTC
. | TRBD2 | TRBJ2-5 | TRBV4-3 | CASSQTTSRETQYF | TGCGCCAGCAGCCAAACGACTAGCCGGGAGACCCAGTACTTC
. | . | TRBJ1-5 | TRBV7-9 | CASGLGANQPQHF | TGTGCCAGCGGGCTGGGGGCCAATCAGCCCCAGCATTTT
once | TRBD2 | TRBJ2-5 | TRBV7-8 | CASSQLAGVGETQYF | TGTGCCAGCAGCCAACTAGCGGGGGTTGGTGAGACCCAGTACTTC
once | . | TRBJ2-5 | TRBV5-4 | CASSPGGETQYF | TGTGCCAGCAGCCCCGGCGGAGAGACCCAGTACTTC
. | . | TRBJ2-3 | TRBV29-1 | CSVAGLSKGSTDTQYF | TGCAGCGTTGCCGGACTATCCAAAGGTTCCACAGATACGCAGTATTTT
. | TRBD2 | TRBJ2-7 | TRBV6-6 | CASSGTSGEQYF | TGTGCCAGCAGTGGGACTAGCGGCGAGCAGTACTTC
. | TRBD1 | TRBJ1-5 | TRBV18 | CASSRGGVGQPQHF | TGTGCCAGCTCACGAGGGGGCGTGGGTCAGCCCCAGCATTTT
. | TRBD1 | TRBJ2-2 | TRBV6-5 | CASSYSPGQGYGELFF | TGTGCCAGCAGTTACTCTCCGGGACAGGGATACGGGGAGCTGTTTTTT
few | TRBD1 | TRBJ2-5 | TRBV7-9 | CASSQRQGAYETQYF | TGTGCCAGCAGCCAACGACAGGGGGCATATGAGACCCAGTACTTC
. | TRBD1 | TRBJ1-2 | TRBV15 | CATSRARTGEGNYGYTF | TGTGCCACCAGCAGGGCCCGGACAGGGGAGGGTAACTATGGCTACACCTTC
. | TRBD1 | TRBJ1-4 | TRBV3-1/TRBV3-2 | CASSSQGGNEKLFF | TGTGCCAGCAGCTCACAGGGGGGTAATGAAAAACTGTTTTTT
. | . | TRBJ1-5 | TRBV12-3/TRBV12-4 | CASSFSGQPQHF | TGTGCCAGCAGTTTTTCGGGTCAGCCCCAGCATTTT
. | . | TRBJ2-3 | TRBV7-2 | CASSLELAGGTDTQYF | TGTGCCAGCAGCTTAGAATTGGCAGGAGGGACAGATACGCAGTATTTT
once | . | TRBJ2-7 | TRBV28 | CASSLSTPTTQYF | TGTGCCAGCAGTTTGTCCACCCCAACAACGCAGTACTTC
. | . | TRBJ1-2 | TRBV4-1 | CASSLKGGVGSYGYTF | TGCGCCAGCAGCCTCAAGGGGGGGGTTGGTTCCTATGGCTACACCTTC
. | . | TRBJ1-1 | TRBV20-1 | CSASEGTLNTEAFF | TGCAGTGCTAGTGAGGGGACATTGAACACTGAAGCTTTCTTT
. | TRBD1 | TRBJ1-5 | TRBV2 | CASRQDRDQPQHF | TGTGCCAGCCGTCAGGACAGGGATCAGCCCCAGCATTTT
few | . | TRBJ2-2 | TRBV19 | CASSPSEYTGELFF | TGTGCCAGTAGCCCTAGCGAGTACACCGGGGAGCTGTTTTTT
once | TRBD1 | TRBJ1-1 | TRBV5-4 | CASSPGQGLGDTEAFF | TGTGCCAGCAGCCCGGGACAGGGGTTAGGGGACACTGAAGCTTTCTTT
few | . | TRBJ1-1 | TRBV10-3 | CAIRYREGTEAFF | TGTGCCATCAGGTACAGGGAGGGCACTGAAGCTTTCTTT
. | . | TRBJ1-3 | TRBV19 | CASSIGLVSGNTIYF | TGTGCCAGTAGTATTGGACTAGTCTCTGGAAACACCATATATTTT
. | . | TRBJ2-5 | TRBV21-1 | CASSPRRVREETQYF | TGTGCCAGCAGCCCGCGTCGGGTTCGAGAAGAGACCCAGTACTTC
. | TRBD2 | TRBJ2-5 | TRBV4-2 | CASSQKAGQETQYF | TGTGCCAGCAGCCAAAAAGCGGGGCAAGAGACCCAGTACTTC
. | . | TRBJ2-2 | TRBV19 | CASSIVWAGTGELFF | TGTGCCAGTAGTATAGTTTGGGCAGGCACCGGGGAGCTGTTTTTT
. | TRBD2 | TRBJ2-1 | TRBV15 | CATSRPALAGTYNEQFF | TGTGCCACCAGCAGACCGGCCTTAGCGGGGACTTACAATGAGCAGTTCTTC
. | TRBD2 | TRBJ2-5 | TRBV2 | CASRLTSGGQETQYF | TGTGCCAGCAGACTTACTAGCGGGGGCCAAGAGACCCAGTACTTC
. | . | TRBJ2-7 | TRBV6-2/TRBV6-3 | CASSYSESYEQYF | TGTGCCAGCAGTTACTCAGAGTCCTACGAGCAGTACTTC
. | TRBD1 | TRBJ1-2 | TRBV19 | CASTPGAGGLYGYTF | TGTGCCAGTACCCCGGGGGCAGGGGGCCTCTATGGCTACACCTTC
. | TRBD1 | TRBJ1-2 | TRBV10-3 | CAIPGQEGGYTF | TGTGCCATTCCCGGACAGGAGGGAGGCTACACCTTC
. | TRBD1 | TRBJ1-1 | TRBV6-2/TRBV6-3 | CASSYLSGRYRGPGTEAFF | TGTGCCAGCAGTTACCTGAGTGGCCGTTACAGGGGTCCGGGGACTGAAGCTTTCTTT
. | . | TRBJ1-3 | TRBV4-1 | CASSQLSSSGNTIYF | TGCGCCAGCAGCCAATTGTCCAGCTCTGGAAACACCATATATTTT
. | . | TRBJ1-5 | TRBV6-5 | CASSYSRYQPQHF | TGTGCCAGCAGTTACTCGAGGTATCAGCCCCAGCATTTT
few | TRBD1 | TRBJ2-5 | TRBV18 | CASSTTGGAETQYF | TGTGCCAGCTCAACAACAGGGGGCGCAGAGACCCAGTACTTC
. | . | TRBJ2-7 | TRBV7-2 | CASSQGGSSYEQYF | TGTGCCAGCAGCCAGGGGGGTAGCTCCTACGAGCAGTACTTC
. | . | TRBJ1-1 | TRBV5-1 | CASSLQGRNTEAFF | TGCGCCAGCAGCTTGCAGGGAAGGAACACTGAAGCTTTCTTT
. | . | TRBJ2-3 | TRBV5-4 | CASSLASFSTDTQYF | TGTGCCAGCAGCTTGGCTAGCTTTAGCACAGATACGCAGTATTTT
. | . | TRBJ2-3 | TRBV21-1 | CASRLADGSTDTQYF | TGTGCCAGCAGACTAGCGGACGGAAGCACAGATACGCAGTATTTT
few | . | TRBJ2-7 | TRBV5-5 | CASSLAGVNYEQYF | TGTGCCAGCAGCTTGGCGGGGGTCAACTACGAGCAGTACTTC
. | . | TRBJ1-5 | TRBV2 | CAGSFGDSGQPQHF | TGTGCCGGATCATTCGGGGACTCGGGTCAGCCCCAGCATTTT
. | TRBD2 | TRBJ2-6 | TRBV7-3 | CASSLTGGAGANVLTF | TGTGCCAGCAGCCTTACGGGAGGGGCTGGGGCCAACGTCCTGACTTTC
. | . | TRBJ2-5 | TRBV4-1 | CASSQVVQGQETQYF | TGCGCCAGCAGCCAAGTGGTCCAGGGACAAGAGACCCAGTACTTC
. | . | TRBJ2-2 | TRBV30 | CAWSVASEVGELFF | TGTGCCTGGAGTGTGGCTAGCGAGGTCGGGGAGCTGTTTTTT